Listed below are T cell receptor beta chains from one sample, sequenced in a study of shared clonotypes between healthy human individuals. Profiled with immunoSEQ multiplex PCR; TCRdb holds only in-frame clones, not every one. The table lists about 580,000 clones, 98% of them singletons. Sequenced material: naive CD8+ T cells sorted from blood. The source of these receptors is a man younger than 45 in good health. Each CDR3 is given with its conserved first and last residue. The D gene is left open where the match is weak. Rows give clone size only sometimes, using once, few, many, or a class for an expanded clone.

V gene	clone size	D gene	J gene	CDR3 DNA	CDR3 protein
TRBV6-5	once	TRBD1	TRBJ2-7	TGTGCCAGCAGGATCCGGGACAGTATGGCCTACGAGCAGTACTTC	CASRIRDSMAYEQYF
TRBV30	.	.	TRBJ2-3	TGTGCCTGGAGTGTAACGGGGGATACGCAGTATTTT	CAWSVTGDTQYF
TRBV7-8	.	.	TRBJ2-2	TGTGCCAGCAGCTTAGCTCGGACAGTGGGTGCCGGGGAGCTGTTTTTT	CASSLARTVGAGELFF
TRBV19	.	.	TRBJ2-2	TGTGCCAGTTTTAGACCCGGGGAGCTGTTTTTT	CASFRPGELFF
TRBV5-5	.	TRBD1	TRBJ2-7	TGTGCCAGCAGCCCAGGAACAGGGGCCTACGAGCAGTACTTC	CASSPGTGAYEQYF
TRBV29-1	.	TRBD1	TRBJ1-5	TGCAGCGTCACTACAGGGGGCAATCAGCCCCAGCATTTT	CSVTTGGNQPQHF
TRBV27	.	.	TRBJ2-5	TGTGCCAGCAGCCTAACAGGTCCTGAAGAGACCCAGTACTTC	CASSLTGPEETQYF
TRBV7-8	few	TRBD1	TRBJ1-1	TGTGCCAGCAGCTCCGGACAGGGGAACACTGAAGCTTTCTTT	CASSSGQGNTEAFF
TRBV7-8	.	TRBD2	TRBJ2-1	TGTGCCAGCAGCTTAGCCCTCTGGGTAGGCGGGAGTGTCTCCTACAATGAGCAGTTCTTC	CASSLALWVGGSVSYNEQFF
TRBV2	.	.	TRBJ1-1	TGTGCCAGCAGTCTGGTGAACACTGAAGCTTTCTTT	CASSLVNTEAFF
TRBV27	once	.	TRBJ2-2	TGTGCCAGCAAATTTGGTCTCCCAAGCGGGGAGCTGTTTTTT	CASKFGLPSGELFF
TRBV9	once	.	TRBJ1-5	TGTGCCAGCGGAACCAATCAGCCCCAGCATTTT	CASGTNQPQHF
TRBV28	.	.	TRBJ1-4	TGTGCCAGCAGCTATACAGGGAGATTTCAGGCAGATGAAAAACTGTTTTTT	CASSYTGRFQADEKLFF
TRBV27	.	.	TRBJ2-7	TGTGCCAGCAGGCGGACATGGGGAGGTGACGAGCAGTACTTC	CASRRTWGGDEQYF
TRBV7-6	.	.	TRBJ1-2	TGTGCCAGCAGCTTAGGTCCGAGGGACGAGTATGGCTACACCTTC	CASSLGPRDEYGYTF
TRBV7-2	.	.	TRBJ2-5	TGTGCCAGCAGCTTAGGCTTCGGCTACCAAGAGACCCAGTACTTC	CASSLGFGYQETQYF
TRBV11-2	.	TRBD1	TRBJ1-4	TGTGCCAGCAGCTCGACAGGGGGAAGGTCAACTAATGAAAAACTGTTTTTT	CASSSTGGRSTNEKLFF
TRBV5-1	.	.	TRBJ2-2	TGCGCCAGCAGCCCCTATTTACCGGTAATTACCGGGGAGCTGTTTTTT	CASSPYLPVITGELFF
TRBV11-2	.	.	TRBJ2-7	TGTGCCAGCAGTAGGTTCGGGGACTTCTACGAGCAGTACTTC	CASSRFGDFYEQYF
TRBV30	.	.	TRBJ2-3	TGTGCCTGGAGTGTAGGCGGCGGGGCGGGAGATACGCAGTATTTT	CAWSVGGGAGDTQYF
TRBV11-2	.	.	TRBJ1-2	TGTGCCAGCAGCCCTGAGGCAAACTATGGAGGCTACACCTTC	CASSPEANYGGYTF
TRBV7-8	.	.	TRBJ2-3	TGTGCCAGCAGCTTCGTCCCAGCAGGGAACACAGATACGCAGTATTTT	CASSFVPAGNTDTQYF
TRBV4-3	.	.	TRBJ1-4	TGCGCCAGCAGCCAAGAAAGTTCCCTCCCTCCGACTCGGGAAAAACTGTTTTTT	CASSQESSLPPTREKLFF
TRBV7-9	once	TRBD2	TRBJ2-1	TGTGCCAGCAGCTTCCCCCGGACTAGCGGGTTCCCCCGGAACAATGAGCAGTTCTTC	CASSFPRTSGFPRNNEQFF
TRBV28	.	.	TRBJ2-7	TGTGCCAGACGCGCTCTAGCTTTCTACGAGCAGTACTTC	CARRALAFYEQYF
TRBV9	.	.	TRBJ2-3	TGTGCCAGCAGCCCGAGCACAGATACGCAGTATTTT	CASSPSTDTQYF
TRBV30	.	.	TRBJ1-1	TGTGCCTGGAGTGTGTTAGTGAACACTGAAGCTTTCTTT	CAWSVLVNTEAFF
TRBV5-4	.	TRBD1	TRBJ2-7	TGTGCCAGCAGCGCCCGACAGGGCGCGGACGAGCAGTACTTC	CASSARQGADEQYF
TRBV7-8	once	TRBD2	TRBJ2-7	TGTGCCAGCAGCTTATACTCGGGGGGGGTCTACGAGCAGTACTTC	CASSLYSGGVYEQYF
TRBV4-1	.	.	TRBJ2-7	TGCGCCAGCAGCCATGGACTGGCCTACGAGCAGTACTTC	CASSHGLAYEQYF
TRBV4-2	.	TRBD2	TRBJ2-3	TGTGCCAGCAGCCCCTATCTCGTATCCGTCAGCGGGAGGGGCACAGATACGCAGTATTTT	CASSPYLVSVSGRGTDTQYF
TRBV10-3	.	.	TRBJ2-7	TGTGCCATCAGTGACGGGGGGCGGGGAAACTACGAGCAGTACTTC	CAISDGGRGNYEQYF
TRBV6-6	.	.	TRBJ1-5	TGTGCCAGCAGTTTATACAGTGGGGGCAATCAGCCCCAGCATTTT	CASSLYSGGNQPQHF
TRBV7-6	.	.	TRBJ2-2	TGTGCCAGCAGCTTAAAATCCATGAACACCGGGGAGCTGTTTTTT	CASSLKSMNTGELFF
TRBV11-3	.	TRBD2	TRBJ2-7	TGTGCCAGCAGCTTGGGCGGCCTAGCGGGAGTCGAGCAGTACTTC	CASSLGGLAGVEQYF
TRBV27	.	TRBD1	TRBJ1-1	TGTGCCAGCAGTTTATCCCCGACAGGGATTGAAGCTTTCTTT	CASSLSPTGIEAFF
TRBV4-2	.	TRBD2	TRBJ2-3	TGTGCCAGCAGCCACGACACCGCCCTAGCGGTTAACACAGATACGCAGTATTTT	CASSHDTALAVNTDTQYF
TRBV4-3	.	.	TRBJ2-3	TGCGCCAGCAGCCAAGATACCCCAGATACGCAGTATTTT	CASSQDTPDTQYF
TRBV5-6	.	TRBD1	TRBJ2-7	TGTGCCAGCAGCTCGACGACAGGGATGGAAGAGCAGTACTTC	CASSSTTGMEEQYF
TRBV6-4	.	TRBD2	TRBJ2-1	TGTGCCAGCCAGGGATTTCCCGGGGGGGATGAGCAGTTCTTC	CASQGFPGGDEQFF
TRBV7-9	.	.	TRBJ2-7	TGTGCCAGCAGCTCTGCCTACGAGCAGTACTTC	CASSSAYEQYF
TRBV9	.	.	TRBJ2-5	TGTGCCAGCAGCCCATGGGACCGCCAAGAGACCCAGTACTTC	CASSPWDRQETQYF
TRBV5-1	.	TRBD1	TRBJ1-4	TGCGCCAGCAGCTCCATGGCCTCGGGACAGGGAAGCGAAAAACTGTTTTTT	CASSSMASGQGSEKLFF
TRBV11-2	once	.	TRBJ2-4	TGTGCCAGCAGCTTAGTTACAGACATTCAGTACTTC	CASSLVTDIQYF
TRBV9	.	.	TRBJ1-2	TGTGCCAGCCAAAGTGGTAGCTATGGCTACACCTTC	CASQSGSYGYTF
TRBV27	.	TRBD2	TRBJ2-7	TGTGCCAGCAGTTTAAGCGGGACGGGGGTCAGCGAGCAGTACTTC	CASSLSGTGVSEQYF
TRBV10-1	.	TRBD1	TRBJ2-7	TGCGCCAGCAGTGAGTCGGGACAGGGCGAGCAGTACTTC	CASSESGQGEQYF
TRBV6-6	.	.	TRBJ2-2	TGTGCCAGCAGTTACGGCGTGGAGAACACCGGGGAGCTGTTTTTT	CASSYGVENTGELFF
TRBV29-1	.	TRBD2	TRBJ2-3	TGCAGCGTTGGGCCCTCGGGACTAAGCACAGATACGCAGTATTTT	CSVGPSGLSTDTQYF
TRBV10-2	.	.	TRBJ2-7	TGCGCCAGCAGTGGAGGAATACCCTACGAGCAGTACTTC	CASSGGIPYEQYF
TRBV7-9	once	TRBD2	TRBJ2-1	TGTGCCAGCAGCCCAGCCACTAGCGGGGGCCGCCGGGAGCAGTTCTTC	CASSPATSGGRREQFF
TRBV10-3	.	TRBD2	TRBJ2-1	TGTGCCATCAGTGATCAAACTAGCGGGAGAAATGAGCAGTTCTTC	CAISDQTSGRNEQFF
TRBV19	.	.	TRBJ1-5	TGTGCCAGTAGTTTGCTCGGACACCTCAATCAGCCCCAGCATTTT	CASSLLGHLNQPQHF